This TCR beta chain was observed in a study of cytomegalovirus exposure and HLA in healthy donors. Study-wide background: Counted in an early data release were approximately 85 million unique TCRs from HLA-typed donors.

Of note for this clone: Its cognate antigen is unknown.

General observations from the study: Among the CMV-associated chains, three were confirmed in vitro as specific for CMV antigens. Among the most significant clusters, several appeared linked to common viral pathogens in a later analysis.

At sampling all donors were nominally healthy, likely with unrecorded immune exposures. In the PCR, 60 Vbeta and 13 Jbeta primers were used. The table came from immunoSEQ multiplex PCR; TCRdb's copy has only in-frame clones and leaves some out. The sample lists 65,000 to 95,000 clones, roughly four fifths seen once, with over 10% in the top ten. The CDR3 length is 15 residues. V was pared by 3 bases and J by 7 bases, with 11 bases of the junction left unmatched. The V gene's germline CDR1 is SNHLY and CDR2 FYNNEI. J is TRBJ2-5 and V is TRBV2; the match to TRBD1 covers 7 bases. The clonotype originates from a man aged 70-80 years in good health and CMV-seronegative. The sequenced sample was PBMCs. The CDR3 here is CASSELTGSGVTQYF. CDR3 DNA: TGTGCCAGCAGTGAGCTGACAGGGTCTGGGGTGACCCAGTACTTC.